The source of this T cell receptor (beta chain) is a study of cytomegalovirus exposure and HLA in healthy donors. Findings and limits, study-wide: The study flagged approximately 180 TCR beta chains as cytomegalovirus-associated. Reports state that TCR beta sequences accurately predicted most subjects' HLA-A and HLA-B alleles.

The germline V gene has CDR1 SGHDT and CDR2 YYEEEE. V was pared by 3 bases and J by 3 bases, with 13 bases between. The CDR3 length is 14 residues. PCR used 60 Vbeta primers and 13 Jbeta primers. Sequenced by immunoSEQ multiplex PCR; TCRdb stores in-frame clones only, minus some. The data contain around 130,000 clones, approximately 72% of them seen just once; the ten biggest clones take up under 7.5%. Concerning this clone itself: The antigen remains undetermined.

The sequenced sample was PBMCs. The V and J genes are TRBV5-6 and TRBJ2-7, with a tentative D call TRBD1 (6 bases). The TCR comes from an older woman in good health and CMV-seronegative. The CDR3 sequence is CASSSSHRDYEQYF. For the CDR3, the DNA is TGTGCCAGCAGCTCCTCTCACAGGGACTACGAGCAGTACTTC.